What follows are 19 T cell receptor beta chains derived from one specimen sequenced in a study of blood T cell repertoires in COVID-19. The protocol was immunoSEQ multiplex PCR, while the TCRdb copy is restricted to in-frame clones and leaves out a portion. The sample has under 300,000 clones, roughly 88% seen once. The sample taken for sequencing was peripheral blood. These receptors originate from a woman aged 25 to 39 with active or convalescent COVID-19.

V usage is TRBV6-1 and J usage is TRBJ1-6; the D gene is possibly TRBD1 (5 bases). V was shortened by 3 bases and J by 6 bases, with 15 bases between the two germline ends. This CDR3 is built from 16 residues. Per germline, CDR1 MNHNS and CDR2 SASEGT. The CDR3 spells CASSEPRGRGNSPLHF. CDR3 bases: TGTGCCAGCAGTGAGCCCCGTGGGAGGGGTAATTCACCCCTCCACTTT.

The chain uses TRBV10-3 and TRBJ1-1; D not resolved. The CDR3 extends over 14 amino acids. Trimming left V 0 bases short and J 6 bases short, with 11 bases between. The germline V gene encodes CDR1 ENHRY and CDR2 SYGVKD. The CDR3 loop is CAISESLGSAEAFF. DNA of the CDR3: TGTGCCATCAGTGAGTCCCTAGGGAGCGCTGAAGCTTTCTTT.

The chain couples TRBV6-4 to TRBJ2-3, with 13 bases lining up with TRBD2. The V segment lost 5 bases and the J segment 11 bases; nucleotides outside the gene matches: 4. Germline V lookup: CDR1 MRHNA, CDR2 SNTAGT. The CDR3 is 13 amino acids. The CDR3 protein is CASSRLAGGLQYF. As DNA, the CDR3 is TGTGCCAGCAGTAGACTAGCGGGGGGATTGCAGTATTTT.

The CDR3 loop reads CASSLGLRASEAFF. The CDR3 coding sequence is TGTGCCAGCAGCTTGGGACTAAGGGCTTCTGAAGCTTTCTTT. This chain joins TRBV5-6 and TRBJ1-1, with D uncertain. Germline V gives CDR1 SGHDT, CDR2 YYEEEE. The CDR3 has 14 amino acids. Trimming removed 0 bases from V and 6 bases from J, with 12 bases in between.

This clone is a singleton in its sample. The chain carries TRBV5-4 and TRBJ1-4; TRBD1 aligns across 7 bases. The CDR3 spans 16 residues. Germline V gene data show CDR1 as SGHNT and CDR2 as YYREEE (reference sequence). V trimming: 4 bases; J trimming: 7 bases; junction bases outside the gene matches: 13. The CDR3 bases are TGTGCCAGCAGCCAAGACCACAGGGGTCTGAGTGAAAAACTGTTTTTT. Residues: CASSQDHRGLSEKLFF.

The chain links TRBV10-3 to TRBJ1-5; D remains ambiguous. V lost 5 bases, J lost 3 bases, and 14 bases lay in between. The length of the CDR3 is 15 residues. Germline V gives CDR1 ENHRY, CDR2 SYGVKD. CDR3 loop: CAISSREGYNQPQHF. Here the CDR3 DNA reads TGTGCCATCAGTTCTCGGGAGGGCTACAATCAGCCCCAGCATTTT.

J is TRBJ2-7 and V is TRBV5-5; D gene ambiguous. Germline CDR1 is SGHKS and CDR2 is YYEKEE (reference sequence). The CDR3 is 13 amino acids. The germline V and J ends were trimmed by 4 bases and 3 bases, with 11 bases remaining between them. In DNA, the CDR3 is TGTGCCAGCAGCCAGACACTTGGCTACGAGCAGTACTTC. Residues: CASSQTLGYEQYF.

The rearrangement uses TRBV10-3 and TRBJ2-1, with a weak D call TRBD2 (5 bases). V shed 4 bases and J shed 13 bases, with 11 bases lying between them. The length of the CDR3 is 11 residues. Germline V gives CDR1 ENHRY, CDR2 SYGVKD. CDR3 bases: TGTGCCATCAGTGGAGGGCCGGCCCAGTTCTTC. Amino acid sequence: CAISGGPAQFF.

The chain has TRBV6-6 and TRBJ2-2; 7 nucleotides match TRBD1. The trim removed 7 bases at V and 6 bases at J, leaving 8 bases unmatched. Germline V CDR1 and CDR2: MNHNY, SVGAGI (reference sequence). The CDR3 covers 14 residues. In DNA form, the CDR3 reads TGTGCCAGCAAAGGGGGCGTTGCATCCGGGGAGCTGTTTTTT. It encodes CASKGGVASGELFF.

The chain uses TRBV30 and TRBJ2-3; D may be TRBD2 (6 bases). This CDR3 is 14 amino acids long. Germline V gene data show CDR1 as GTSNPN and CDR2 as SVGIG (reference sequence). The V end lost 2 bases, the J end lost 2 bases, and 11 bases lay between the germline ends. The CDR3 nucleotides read TGTGCCTGGAGTCGGCGGGGTACCACAGATACGCAGTATTTT. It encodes CAWSRRGTTDTQYF.

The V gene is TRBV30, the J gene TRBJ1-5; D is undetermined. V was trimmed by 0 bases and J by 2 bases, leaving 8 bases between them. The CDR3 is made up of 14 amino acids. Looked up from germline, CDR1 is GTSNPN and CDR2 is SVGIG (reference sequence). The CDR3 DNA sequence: TGTGCCTGGAGTGTAAACAACCGCAATCAGCCCCAGCATTTT. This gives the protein CAWSVNNRNQPQHF.

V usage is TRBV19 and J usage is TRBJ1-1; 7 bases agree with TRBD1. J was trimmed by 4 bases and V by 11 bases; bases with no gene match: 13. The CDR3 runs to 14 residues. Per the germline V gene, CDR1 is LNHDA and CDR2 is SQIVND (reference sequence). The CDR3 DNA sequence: TGTGCCGCCACAGGGGCTGAGGGGAGCACTGAAGCTTTCTTT. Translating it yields CAATGAEGSTEAFF.

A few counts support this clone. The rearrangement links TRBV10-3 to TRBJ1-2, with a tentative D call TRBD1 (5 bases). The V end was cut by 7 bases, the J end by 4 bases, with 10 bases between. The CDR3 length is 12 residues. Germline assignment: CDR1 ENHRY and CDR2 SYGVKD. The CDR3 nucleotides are TGTGCCATCACGGCAGGGATCTATGGCTACACCTTC. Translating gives CAITAGIYGYTF.

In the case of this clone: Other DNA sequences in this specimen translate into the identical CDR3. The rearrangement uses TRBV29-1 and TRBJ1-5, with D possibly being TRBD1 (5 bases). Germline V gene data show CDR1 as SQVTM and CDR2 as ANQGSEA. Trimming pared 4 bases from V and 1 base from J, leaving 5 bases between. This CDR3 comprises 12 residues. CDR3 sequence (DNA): TGCAGCGTTGGACAGAGCAATCAGCCCCAGCATTTT. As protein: CSVGQSNQPQHF. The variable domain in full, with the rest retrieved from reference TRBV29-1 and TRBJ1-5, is SAVISQKPSRDICQRGTSLTIQCQVDSQVTMMFWYRQQPGQSLTLIATANQGSEATYESGFVIDKFPISRPNLTFSTLTVSNMSPEDSSIYLCSVGQSNQPQHFGDGTRLSIL.

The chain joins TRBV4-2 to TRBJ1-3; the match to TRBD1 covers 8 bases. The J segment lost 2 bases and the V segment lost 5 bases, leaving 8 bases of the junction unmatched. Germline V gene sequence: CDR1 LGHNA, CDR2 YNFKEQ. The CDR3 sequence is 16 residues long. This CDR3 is CASSYGQGDAGNTIYF. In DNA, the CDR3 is TGTGCCAGCAGCTACGGACAGGGTGACGCTGGAAACACCATATATTTT.

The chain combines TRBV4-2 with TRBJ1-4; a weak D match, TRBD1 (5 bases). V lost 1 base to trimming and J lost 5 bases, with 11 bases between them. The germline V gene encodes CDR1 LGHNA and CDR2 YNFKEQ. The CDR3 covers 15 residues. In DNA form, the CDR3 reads TGTGCCAGCAGCCAAGGAGACAGCCTGAATGAAAAACTGTTTTTT. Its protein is CASSQGDSLNEKLFF.

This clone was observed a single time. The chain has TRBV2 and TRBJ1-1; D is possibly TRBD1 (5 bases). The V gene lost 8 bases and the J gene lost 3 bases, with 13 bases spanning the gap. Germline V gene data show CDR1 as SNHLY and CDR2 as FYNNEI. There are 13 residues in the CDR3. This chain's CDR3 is CASCGVGDTEAFF. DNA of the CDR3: TGTGCCAGCTGCGGGGTAGGGGACACTGAAGCTTTCTTT. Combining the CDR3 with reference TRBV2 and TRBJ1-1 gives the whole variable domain EPEVTQTPSHQVTQMGQEVILRCVPISNHLYFYWYRQILGQKVEFLVSFYNNEISEKSEIFDDQFSVERPDGSNFTLKIRSTKLEDSAMYFCASCGVGDTEAFFGQGTRLTVV.

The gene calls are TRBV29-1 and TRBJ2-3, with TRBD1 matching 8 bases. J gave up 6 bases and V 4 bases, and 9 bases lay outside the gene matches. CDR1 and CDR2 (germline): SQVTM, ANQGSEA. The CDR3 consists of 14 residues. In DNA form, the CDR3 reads TGCAGCGTTGCCCGAGACAGGGGTTACGATACGCAGTATTTT. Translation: CSVARDRGYDTQYF.

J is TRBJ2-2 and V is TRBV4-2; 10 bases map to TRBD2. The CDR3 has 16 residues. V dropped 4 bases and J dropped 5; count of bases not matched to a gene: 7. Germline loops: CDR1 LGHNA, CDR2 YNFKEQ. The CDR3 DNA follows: TGTGCCAGCAGCCTAAGCGGGGGGGCCCTTACCGGGGAGCTGTTTTTT. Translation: CASSLSGGALTGELFF.